The 27 T cell receptor beta chains presented below share a single source sample, sequenced in a study of T cells in Graves' hyperthyroidism and ophthalmopathy. RNA transcripts gave rise to amplified TCR beta CDR3 regions. The primer set for the first-round RT-PCR of the TCR CDR3 was HTBI. TCRdb reanalysed the multiplex PCR reads using MiXCR and keeps one entry per CDR3 protein. Of around 450,000 distinct CDR3 sequences in the sample, 15% to 19% are singletons; the top ten hold roughly 7.4%. Sequences were obtained from blood. The source of these receptors is a woman between 18 and 29 years old with Graves' hyperthyroidism.

This clonotype was counted ten times or more. The J gene is TRBJ2-1, the V gene TRBV12-3 or TRBV12-4; TRBD2 is a possible D gene (6 bases). V was clipped by 1 base and J by 1 base, with 14 bases between them. CDR3 length equals 17 residues. The chain's CDR3 is CASSLVGAGFSYNEQFF. DNA of the CDR3: TGTGCCAGCAGTTTAGTAGGAGCGGGTTTTTCCTACAATGAGCAGTTCTTC.

This clonotype was recorded at least ten times. The V call is TRBV5-5, the J call TRBJ2-7, with TRBD2 matching 10 bases. The CDR3 spans 16 residues. Trimming removed 2 bases from V and 6 bases from J; junction bases left unmatched: 11. Germline CDR1 is SGHKS and CDR2 is YYEKEE (reference sequence). The CDR3 region is CASSFFASGGRGEQYF. Written as DNA, the CDR3 is TGTGCCAGCAGCTTTTTCGCTAGCGGGGGACGAGGCGAGCAGTACTTC.

The chain is built from TRBV4-1 and TRBJ2-7; TRBD2 aligns across 15 bases. Germline V CDR1 and CDR2: MGHRA, YSYEKL. Trimming took 7 bases from V and 2 from J; bases not matched to a gene: 15. This CDR3 has 19 amino acids. The CDR3, as DNA: TGCGCCAGCACGGCGGAACGGACTAGCGGGGGGGGTTCCGCCTACGAGCAGTACTTC. It translates to CASTAERTSGGGSAYEQYF.

There are many counts of this clonotype. The junction differs from germline at one of its ends, possibly a read error. V and J are TRBV6-1 and TRBJ2-7; D may be TRBD1 or TRBD2 (6 bases each). Germline CDR1 MNHNS, CDR2 SASEGT. This CDR3 has 17 residues. This CDR3 reads CANSESFLRDISYEQYF. In DNA form, the CDR3 reads TGTGCCAACAGTGAAAGTTTCCTGCGGGACATCTCCTACGAGCAGTACTTC.

This clonotype was counted ten times or more. The chain couples TRBV2 to TRBJ2-1, with unresolved D. CDR3 size: 15 residues. Germline V gene data show CDR1 as SNHLY and CDR2 as FYNNEI. Trimming took off 9 bases at V and 1 base at J, with 16 bases between the two ends. As DNA, the CDR3 is TGTGCCAGTGGCTCAGTCTTAGGGTCCTACAATGAGCAGTTCTTC. Amino acids: CASGSVLGSYNEQFF.

This clonotype was recorded a few times. This chain uses TRBV6-1 with TRBJ2-5; a possible D gene is TRBD1 (5 bases). CDR1 is MNHNS and CDR2 is SASEGT in the germline V gene. Trimming cost V 5 bases and J 7 bases, with 11 bases left between them. This CDR3 is 12 amino acids long. The CDR3 DNA reads as TGTGCCAGCAGTCCAAGGGGCGGGACCCAGTACTTC. The encoded protein is CASSPRGGTQYF.

This clonotype appeared many times. CDR3 sequence reads: CASSVDRNNEQFF. The CDR3 nucleotides read TGTGCCAGCAGCGTTGACAGAAACAATGAGCAGTTCTTC. V gene TRBV11-2 combines with J gene TRBJ2-1; D possibly corresponds to TRBD1 (5 bases). Germline assignment: CDR1 SGHAT and CDR2 FQNNGV. The CDR3 is made up of 13 amino acids. The ends were cut back, 5 bases at V and 5 bases at J, with 10 bases in the middle. Full variable domain (missing parts from reference TRBV11-2 and TRBJ2-1): EAGVAQSPRYKIIEKRQSVAFWCNPISGHATLYWYQQILGQGPKLLIQFQNNGVVDDSQLPKDRFSAERLKGVDSTLKIQPAKLEDSAVYLCASSVDRNNEQFFGPGTRLTVL.

This clonotype has a count of ten or more. The chain joins TRBV7-3 to TRBJ2-2, with TRBD1 matching 7 bases. V dropped 5 bases and J dropped 3; count of bases not matched to a gene: 6. Per germline, CDR1 SGHTA and CDR2 FQGTGA. This CDR3 contains 15 residues. CDR3 residues: CASSKGTADTGELFF. CDR3 coding DNA: TGTGCCAGCAGCAAGGGGACAGCCGACACCGGGGAGCTGTTTTTT.

In DNA, the CDR3 is TGTGCCAGCAGTTACGAGACTAGCAGCACAGATACGCAGTATTTT. Its translation: CASSYETSSTDTQYF. The chain recombines TRBV6-9 with TRBJ2-3; 7 bases fit TRBD2. After removal of 3 bases from V and 0 bases from J, the junction contained 3 bases not matched to a gene. This CDR3 has 15 amino acids. Germline V gives CDR1 MNHGY, CDR2 SVAAGI.

V and J are TRBV4-1 and TRBJ2-1, with 9 positions matching TRBD2. J lost 7 bases, V lost 5 bases, and 15 bases had no gene match. This CDR3 comprises 17 residues. Per germline, CDR1 MGHRA and CDR2 YSYEKL. The DNA for the CDR3 is TGCGCCAGCAGCTTTCTCTTGGCGGGGGGGCTTGAGAATGAGCAGTTCTTC. Its protein is CASSFLLAGGLENEQFF.

This clonotype has a handful of counts. The chain links TRBV19 to TRBJ1-2; 7 bases fit TRBD1. Germline assignment: CDR1 LNHDA and CDR2 SQIVND (reference sequence). This CDR3 region has 12 residues. Unmatched junction bases numbered 1, after V lost 7 bases and J lost 2 bases. The CDR3 here is CASIQGNYGYTF. In DNA, the CDR3 is TGTGCCAGTATACAGGGGAACTATGGCTACACCTTC.

This clonotype was seen at least ten times. The CDR3 loop is CASSLGLGGTGDTQYF. The CDR3 nucleotides read TGTGCCAGCAGCCTAGGACTAGGCGGGACGGGAGATACGCAGTATTTT. V gene TRBV7-3 combines with J gene TRBJ2-3; 7 bases are shared with TRBD2. CDR1 is SGHTA, CDR2 FQGTGA, per germline. J was trimmed by 5 bases and V by 5 bases; bases with no gene match: 13. This CDR3 is 16 amino acids long.

This clonotype occurred many times. The chain uses TRBV7-3 and TRBJ2-5; 14 bases are shared with TRBD2. The CDR3 loop spans 16 amino acids. The germline gives CDR1 SGHTA, CDR2 FQGTGA. V lost 5 bases, J lost 3 bases, and 5 bases stayed unmatched. The CDR3 region has the DNA TGTGCCAGCAGCGCCGGGACTAGCGGGGGCGAAGAGACCCAGTACTTC. Its translation is CASSAGTSGGEETQYF.

This clonotype came up many times. V gene TRBV19 combines with J gene TRBJ2-5, with D perhaps TRBD1 (5 bases). This CDR3 contains 13 residues. Between the trimmed V and J ends, which lost 3 bases and 1 base, there was a span of 6 bases. Germline-derived CDR1 and CDR2 are LNHDA and SQIVND (reference sequence). DNA for the CDR3: TGTGCCAGTAGTATCCAGGGCCAAGAGACCCAGTACTTC. Translating it yields CASSIQGQETQYF.

Regarding this clonotype: Given a much more abundant clone one base away, this may be a read error. Here the CDR3 omits its conserved ending phenylalanine or tryptophan, so a read error is the likely source. The chain uses TRBV12-3 or TRBV12-4 and TRBJ1-3, with TRBD1 as a possible D gene (5 bases). The CDR3 sequence is 14 residues long. V lost 5 bases and J lost 4, with 12 bases in between. This CDR3 is CASSPPGAGNTIYL. The CDR3 DNA sequence: TGTGCCAGCAGTCCTCCCGGGGCAGGAAACACCATATATCTT.

This clonotype was detected many times. V and J are TRBV5-5 and TRBJ2-3; the match to TRBD2 covers 7 bases. V shed 6 bases, J shed 5 bases, and the junction held 12 bases outside the gene matches. This CDR3 region has 15 residues. Germline CDR1 reads SGHKS; CDR2 reads YYEKEE (reference sequence). The CDR3 DNA reads TGTGCCAGCACTCTTGGGGGGGGTTCGGGAGATACGCAGTATTTT. Its translation is CASTLGGGSGDTQYF.

The rearrangement links TRBV29-1 to TRBJ1-5; 7 bases are a match to TRBD1. Per germline, CDR1 SQVTM and CDR2 ANQGSEA. The CDR3 is 14 amino acids. The V gene end was trimmed by 6 bases and the J gene end by 2 bases; junction bases not matched to a gene: 7. The CDR3 here is CSVQTGVRNQPQHF. The CDR3 bases are TGCAGCGTCCAAACAGGGGTGCGCAATCAGCCCCAGCATTTT.

V and J are TRBV5-1 and TRBJ2-7; TRBD1 aligns across 7 bases. J lost 0 bases, V lost 1 base, and 4 bases had no gene match. Germline loops: CDR1 SGHRS, CDR2 YFSETQ. This CDR3 comprises 15 residues. CDR3 in amino acids: CASSLTGTDSYEQYF. The CDR3 DNA follows: TGCGCCAGCAGCTTGACCGGGACAGACTCCTACGAGCAGTACTTC.

This clonotype appeared many times. The V and J genes are TRBV30 and TRBJ2-3; D uncertain. The germline V gene encodes CDR1 GTSNPN and CDR2 SVGIG (reference sequence). V was trimmed by 4 bases and J by 4 bases, leaving 15 bases between them. This CDR3 region has 14 residues. The CDR3 nucleotides are TGTGCCTGGAATCCCCCTCCTGGGGCAGATACGCAGTATTTT. Its protein is CAWNPPPGADTQYF.

This clonotype was counted at least ten times. J is TRBJ2-7 and V is TRBV7-2, with D maybe TRBD2 (7 bases). Trimming removed 6 bases from V and 3 bases from J, with 18 bases in between. There are 15 residues in the CDR3. Germline CDR1 SGHTA, CDR2 FQGNSA. The CDR3 loop reads CASSWGGLRGYEQYF. The CDR3 coding sequence is TGTGCCAGCAGTTGGGGGGGCCTGAGAGGCTACGAGCAGTACTTC.

The J gene is TRBJ1-6, the V gene TRBV2; TRBD1 agrees at 9 bases. V lost 2 bases, J lost 9 bases, and 11 bases stayed unmatched. Germline V gene lookup returns CDR1 SNHLY and CDR2 FYNNEI. This CDR3 has 17 amino acids. The chain's CDR3 is CASSENWGGQGSSPLHF. The CDR3 DNA reads TGTGCCAGCAGTGAAAATTGGGGGGGACAGGGAAGTTCACCCCTCCACTTT.

This clonotype was picked up many times. The chain joins TRBV20-1 to TRBJ2-5; 7 positions match TRBD2. Germline assignment: CDR1 DFQATT and CDR2 SNEGSKA (reference sequence). With V trimmed by 3 bases and J by 11 bases, 6 bases remained unmatched. This CDR3 spans 11 amino acids. The CDR3 DNA follows: TGCAGTGCTAGTAGGCGGGACTATCAGTACTTC. This encodes CSASRRDYQYF.

In this sample, this clonotype turned up many times. The chain is built from TRBV6-1 and TRBJ1-6; no definite D call. There are 16 residues in the CDR3. In germline, CDR1 is MNHNS, CDR2 SASEGT. V lost 7 bases, J lost 7 bases, and 20 bases lay in between. The chain's CDR3 is CASTPSVYRENSPLHF. The DNA of the CDR3 is TGTGCCAGCACTCCCTCGGTCTACAGAGAGAATTCACCCCTCCACTTT.

Of note for this clonotype: A much more abundant neighbour one base away suggests this may be a read error. The gene calls are TRBV7-2 and TRBJ2-1; no clear D gene. The CDR3 contains 15 residues. Germline lookup yields CDR1 SGHTA and CDR2 FQGNSA. As DNA, the CDR3 is TGTGCCAGCAGCTTAGCGCCCCTCTCCTACAATGGGCAGTTCTTC. Amino acid sequence: CASSLAPLSYNGQFF.

This clonotype was recorded at least ten times. The genes are TRBV2 and TRBJ2-7; D might be TRBD1 or TRBD2, each matching 6 bases. This CDR3 comprises 12 residues. Germline CDR1 SNHLY, CDR2 FYNNEI. V was trimmed by 6 bases and J by 7 bases, leaving 13 bases between them. The CDR3 DNA is TGTGCCAGCAGCAGACAGGCGGGGGAGCAGTACTTC. It translates to CASSRQAGEQYF.

In DNA, the CDR3 is TGTGCCAGTAGTCCGACTTCAACTAATGAAAAACTGTTTTTT. This codes for CASSPTSTNEKLFF. V usage is TRBV19 and J usage is TRBJ1-4; D remains ambiguous. CDR1 and CDR2 (germline): LNHDA, SQIVND (reference sequence). CDR3 size: 14 residues. The V end was cut by 5 bases, the J end by 0 bases, with 7 bases between.

There are many counts of this clonotype. The V call is TRBV15, the J call TRBJ2-4, with 7 positions matching TRBD1. The V segment lost 0 bases and the J segment 8 bases; nucleotides outside the gene matches: 7. Germline CDR1 LNHNV, CDR2 YYDKDF (reference sequence). The CDR3 spans 15 residues. The CDR3 nucleotides read TGTGCCACCAGCAGAGAATCCGGACAGGTGTACATTCAGTACTTC. Translating it yields CATSRESGQVYIQYF.